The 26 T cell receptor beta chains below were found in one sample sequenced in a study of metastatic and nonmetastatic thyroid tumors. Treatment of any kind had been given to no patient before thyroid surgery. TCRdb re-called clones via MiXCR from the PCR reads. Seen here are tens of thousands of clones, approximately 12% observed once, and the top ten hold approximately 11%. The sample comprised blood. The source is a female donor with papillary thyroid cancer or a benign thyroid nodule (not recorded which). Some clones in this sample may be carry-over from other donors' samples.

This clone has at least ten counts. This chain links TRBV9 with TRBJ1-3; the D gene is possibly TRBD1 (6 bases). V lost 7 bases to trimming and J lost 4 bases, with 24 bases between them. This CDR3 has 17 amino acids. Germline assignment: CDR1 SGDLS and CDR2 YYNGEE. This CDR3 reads CASSLGGGQVAGNTIYF. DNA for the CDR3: TGTGCCAGCTCCCTAGGGGGGGGACAAGTGGCCGGAAACACCATATATTTT.

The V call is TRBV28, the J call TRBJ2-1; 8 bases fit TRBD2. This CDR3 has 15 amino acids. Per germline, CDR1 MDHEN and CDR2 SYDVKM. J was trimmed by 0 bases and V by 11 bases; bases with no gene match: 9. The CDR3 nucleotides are TGTGCCGGTAGGGCCAGCGGGAGCTCCTACAATGAGCAGTTCTTC. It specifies CAGRASGSSYNEQFF.

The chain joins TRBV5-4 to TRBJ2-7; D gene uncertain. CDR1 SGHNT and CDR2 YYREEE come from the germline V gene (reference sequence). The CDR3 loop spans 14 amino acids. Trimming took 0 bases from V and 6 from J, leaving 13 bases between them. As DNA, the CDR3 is TGTGCCAGCAGCTTGGGTGGGCCCCGATTCGAGCAGTACTTC. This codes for CASSLGGPRFEQYF.

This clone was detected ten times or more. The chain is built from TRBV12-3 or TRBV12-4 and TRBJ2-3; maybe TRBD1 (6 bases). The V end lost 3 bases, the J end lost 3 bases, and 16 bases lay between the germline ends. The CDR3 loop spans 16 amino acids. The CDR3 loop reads CASSFGAGAGTDTQYF. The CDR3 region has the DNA TGTGCCAGCAGTTTTGGGGCAGGGGCAGGAACAGATACGCAGTATTTT.

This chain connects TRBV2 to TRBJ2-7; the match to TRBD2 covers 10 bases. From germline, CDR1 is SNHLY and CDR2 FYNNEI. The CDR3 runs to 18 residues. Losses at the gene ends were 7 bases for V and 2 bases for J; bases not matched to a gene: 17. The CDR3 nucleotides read TGTGCCAGCATTCCACGCCCCGTACTAGCGGGATTCGCCTACGAGCAGTACTTC. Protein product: CASIPRPVLAGFAYEQYF.

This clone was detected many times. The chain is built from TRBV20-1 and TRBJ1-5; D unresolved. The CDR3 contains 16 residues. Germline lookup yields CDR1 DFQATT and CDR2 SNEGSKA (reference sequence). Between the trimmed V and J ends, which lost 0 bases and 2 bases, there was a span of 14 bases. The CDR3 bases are TGCAGTGCTAGAGATCCGCGGGCGGGTGGCAATCAGCCCCAGCATTTT. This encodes CSARDPRAGGNQPQHF.

Written as DNA, the CDR3 is TGCAGTGCTAGCGACCCCCAAGCGGGGCACCAAGAGACCCAGTACTTC. The encoded protein is CSASDPQAGHQETQYF. V gene TRBV20-1 combines with J gene TRBJ2-5; 7 bases align to TRBD2. J lost 0 bases, V lost 3 bases, and 10 bases had no gene match. This CDR3 spans 16 amino acids. Germline V gene data show CDR1 as DFQATT and CDR2 as SNEGSKA (reference sequence).

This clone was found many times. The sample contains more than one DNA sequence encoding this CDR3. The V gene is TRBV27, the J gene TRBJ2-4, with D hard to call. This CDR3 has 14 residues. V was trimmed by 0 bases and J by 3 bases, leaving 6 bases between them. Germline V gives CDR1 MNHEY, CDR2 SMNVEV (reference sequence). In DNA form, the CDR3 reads TGTGCCAGCAGTTTATCCCCCCTCAAAAACATTCAGTACTTC. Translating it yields CASSLSPLKNIQYF.

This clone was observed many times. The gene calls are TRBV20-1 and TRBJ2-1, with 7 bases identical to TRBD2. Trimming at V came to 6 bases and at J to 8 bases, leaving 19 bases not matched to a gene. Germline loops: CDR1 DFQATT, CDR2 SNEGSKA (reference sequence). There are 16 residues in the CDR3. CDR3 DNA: TGCAGTGCCCACAAAGACCCCAGCAGGGAGGGCGATGAGCAGTTCTTC. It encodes CSAHKDPSREGDEQFF.

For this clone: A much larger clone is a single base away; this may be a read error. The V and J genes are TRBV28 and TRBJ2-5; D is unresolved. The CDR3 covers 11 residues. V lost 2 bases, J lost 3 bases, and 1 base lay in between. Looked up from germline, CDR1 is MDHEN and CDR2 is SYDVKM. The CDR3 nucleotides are TGTGCCAGCAGTTTAGAAGAGACCCAGTACTTC. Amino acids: CASSLEETQYF.

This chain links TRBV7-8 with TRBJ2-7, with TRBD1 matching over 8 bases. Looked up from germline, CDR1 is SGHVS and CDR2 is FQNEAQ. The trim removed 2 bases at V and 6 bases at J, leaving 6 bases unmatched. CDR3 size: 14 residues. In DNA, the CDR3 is TGTGCCAGCAGCTTATCCGGGACAGGTGTCGAGCAGTACTTC. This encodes CASSLSGTGVEQYF.

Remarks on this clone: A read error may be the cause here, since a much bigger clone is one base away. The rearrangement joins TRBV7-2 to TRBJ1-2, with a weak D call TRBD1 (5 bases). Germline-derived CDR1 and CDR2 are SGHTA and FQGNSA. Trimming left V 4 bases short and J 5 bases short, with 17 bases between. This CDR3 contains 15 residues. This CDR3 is CASSYPPGVVYGYTF. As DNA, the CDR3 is TGTGCCAGCAGCTATCCCCCGGGGGTTGTTTATGGCTACACCTTC. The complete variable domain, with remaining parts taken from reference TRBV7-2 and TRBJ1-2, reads GAGVSQSPSNKVTEKGKDVELRCDPISGHTALYWYRQSLGQGLEFLIYFQGNSAPDKSGLPSDRFSAERTGGSVSTLTIQRTQQEDSAVYLCASSYPPGVVYGYTFGSGTRLTVV.

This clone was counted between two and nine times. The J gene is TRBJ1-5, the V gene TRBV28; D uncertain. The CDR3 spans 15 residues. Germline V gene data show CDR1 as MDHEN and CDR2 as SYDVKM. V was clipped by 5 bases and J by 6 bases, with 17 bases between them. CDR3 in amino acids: CASSNRKALGQPQHF. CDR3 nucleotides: TGTGCCAGCAGTAACCGGAAGGCACTCGGTCAGCCCCAGCATTTT. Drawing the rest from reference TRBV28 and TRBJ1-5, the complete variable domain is DVKVTQSSRYLVKRTGEKVFLECVQDMDHENMFWYRQDPGLGLRLIYFSYDVKMKEKGDIPEGYSVSREKKERFSLILESASTNQTSMYLCASSNRKALGQPQHFGDGTRLSIL.

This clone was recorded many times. This CDR3 is CASSFVPENTEAFF. CDR3 DNA: TGCGCCAGCAGCTTCGTTCCAGAAAACACTGAAGCTTTCTTT. V and J are TRBV5-1 and TRBJ1-1; no firm D call. The CDR3 is made up of 14 amino acids. V shed 2 bases and J shed 2 bases, with 10 bases lying between them. Per the germline V gene, CDR1 is SGHRS and CDR2 is YFSETQ.

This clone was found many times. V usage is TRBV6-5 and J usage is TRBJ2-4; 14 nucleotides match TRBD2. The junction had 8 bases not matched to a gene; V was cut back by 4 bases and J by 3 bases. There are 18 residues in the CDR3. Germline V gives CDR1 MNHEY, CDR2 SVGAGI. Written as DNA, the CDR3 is TGTGCCAGCAGTTTACTCGGGACTAGCGGGAGCGACAAAAACATTCAGTACTTC. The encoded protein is CASSLLGTSGSDKNIQYF.

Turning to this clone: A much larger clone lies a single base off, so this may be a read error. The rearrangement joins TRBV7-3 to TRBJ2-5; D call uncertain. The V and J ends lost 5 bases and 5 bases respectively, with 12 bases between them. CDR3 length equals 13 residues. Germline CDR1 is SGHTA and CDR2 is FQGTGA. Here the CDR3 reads CASSIISTETQYF. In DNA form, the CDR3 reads TGTGCCAGCAGCATAATTAGTACGGAGACCCAGTACTTC.

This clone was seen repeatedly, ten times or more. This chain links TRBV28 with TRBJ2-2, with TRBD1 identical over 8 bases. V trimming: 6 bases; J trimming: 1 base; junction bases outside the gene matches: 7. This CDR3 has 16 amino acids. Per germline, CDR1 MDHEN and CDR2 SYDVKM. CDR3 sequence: CASRSPGGQNTGELFF. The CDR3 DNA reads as TGTGCCAGCAGATCTCCAGGGGGCCAGAACACCGGGGAGCTGTTTTTT.

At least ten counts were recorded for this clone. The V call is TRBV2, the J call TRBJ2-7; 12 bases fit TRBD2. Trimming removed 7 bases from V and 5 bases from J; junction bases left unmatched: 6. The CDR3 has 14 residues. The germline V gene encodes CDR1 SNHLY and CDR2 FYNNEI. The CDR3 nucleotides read TGTGCCAGCAAGGAGACTAGCGGGAGTGACGAGCAGTACTTC. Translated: CASKETSGSDEQYF. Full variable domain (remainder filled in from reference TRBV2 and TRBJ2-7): EPEVTQTPSHQVTQMGQEVILRCVPISNHLYFYWYRQILGQKVEFLVSFYNNEISEKSEIFDDQFSVERPDGSNFTLKIRSTKLEDSAMYFCASKETSGSDEQYFGPGTRLTVT.

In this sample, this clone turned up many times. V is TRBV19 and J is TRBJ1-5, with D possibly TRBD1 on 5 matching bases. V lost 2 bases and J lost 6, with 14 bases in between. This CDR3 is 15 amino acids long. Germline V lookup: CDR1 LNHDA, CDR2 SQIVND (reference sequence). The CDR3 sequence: CASSIRAGSGQPQHF. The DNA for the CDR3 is TGTGCCAGTAGTATAAGGGCAGGGAGTGGTCAGCCCCAGCATTTT.

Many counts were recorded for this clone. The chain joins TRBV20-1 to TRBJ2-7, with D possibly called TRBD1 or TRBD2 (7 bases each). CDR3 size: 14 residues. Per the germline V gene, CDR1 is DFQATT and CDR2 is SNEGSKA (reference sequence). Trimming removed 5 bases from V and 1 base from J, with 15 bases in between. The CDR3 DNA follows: TGCAGTGCTGGGGGAGGGGGCGCGTCCTACGAGCAGTACTTC. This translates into CSAGGGGASYEQYF.

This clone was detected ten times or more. As DNA, the CDR3 is TGCGCCAGCAGCCCGGAGGGGGGGAACAATGAGCAGTTCTTC. Protein sequence: CASSPEGGNNEQFF. The chain combines TRBV5-1 with TRBJ2-1, with a weak D call TRBD2 (7 bases). V lost 4 bases, J lost 5 bases, and 13 bases lay in between. The germline V gene has CDR1 SGHRS and CDR2 YFSETQ. CDR3 size: 14 residues.

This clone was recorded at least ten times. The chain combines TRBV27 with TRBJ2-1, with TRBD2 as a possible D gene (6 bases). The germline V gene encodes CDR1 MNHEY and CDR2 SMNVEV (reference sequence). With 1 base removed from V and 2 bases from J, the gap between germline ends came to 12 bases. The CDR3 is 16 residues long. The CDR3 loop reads CASSLLGGPTYNEQFF. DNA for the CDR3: TGTGCCAGCAGTTTATTGGGGGGACCAACCTACAATGAGCAGTTCTTC.

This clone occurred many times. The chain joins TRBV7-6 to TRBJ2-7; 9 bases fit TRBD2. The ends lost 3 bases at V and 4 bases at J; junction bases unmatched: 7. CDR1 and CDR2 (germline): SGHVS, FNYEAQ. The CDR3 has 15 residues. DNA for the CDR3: TGTGCCAGCAGCTTGGGTCCGAGCGGGAGGTACGAGCAGTACTTC. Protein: CASSLGPSGRYEQYF. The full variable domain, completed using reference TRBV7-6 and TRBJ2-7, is GAGVSQSPRYKVTKRGQDVALRCDPISGHVSLYWYRQALGQGPEFLTYFNYEAQQDKSGLPNDRFSAERPEGSISTLTIQRTEQRDSAMYRCASSLGPSGRYEQYFGPGTRLTVT.

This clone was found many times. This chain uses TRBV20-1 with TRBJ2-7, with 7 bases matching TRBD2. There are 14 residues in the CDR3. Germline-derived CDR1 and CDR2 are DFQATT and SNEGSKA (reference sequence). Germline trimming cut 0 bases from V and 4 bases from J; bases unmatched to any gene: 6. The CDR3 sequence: CSARDMGEGYEQYF. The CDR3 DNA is TGCAGTGCTAGAGATATGGGGGAGGGTTACGAGCAGTACTTC.

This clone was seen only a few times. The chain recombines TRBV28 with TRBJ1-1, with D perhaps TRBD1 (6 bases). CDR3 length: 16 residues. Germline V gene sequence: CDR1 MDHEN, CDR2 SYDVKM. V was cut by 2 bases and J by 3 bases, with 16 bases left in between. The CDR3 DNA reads TGTGCCAGCAGTTTAATAGCTGTCGACAGGTACACTGAAGCTTTCTTT. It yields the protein CASSLIAVDRYTEAFF.

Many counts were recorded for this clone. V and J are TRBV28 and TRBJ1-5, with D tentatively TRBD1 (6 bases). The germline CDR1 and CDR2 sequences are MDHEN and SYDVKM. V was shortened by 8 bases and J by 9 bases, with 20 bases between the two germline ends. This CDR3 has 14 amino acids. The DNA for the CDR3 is TGTGCCAGCCAAAAGGGGGGAGAGGGGCCGCCCCAGCATTTT. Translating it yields CASQKGGEGPPQHF. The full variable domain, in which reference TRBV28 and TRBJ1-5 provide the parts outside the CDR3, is DVKVTQSSRYLVKRTGEKVFLECVQDMDHENMFWYRQDPGLGLRLIYFSYDVKMKEKGDIPEGYSVSREKKERFSLILESASTNQTSMYLCASQKGGEGPPQHFGDGTRLSIL.